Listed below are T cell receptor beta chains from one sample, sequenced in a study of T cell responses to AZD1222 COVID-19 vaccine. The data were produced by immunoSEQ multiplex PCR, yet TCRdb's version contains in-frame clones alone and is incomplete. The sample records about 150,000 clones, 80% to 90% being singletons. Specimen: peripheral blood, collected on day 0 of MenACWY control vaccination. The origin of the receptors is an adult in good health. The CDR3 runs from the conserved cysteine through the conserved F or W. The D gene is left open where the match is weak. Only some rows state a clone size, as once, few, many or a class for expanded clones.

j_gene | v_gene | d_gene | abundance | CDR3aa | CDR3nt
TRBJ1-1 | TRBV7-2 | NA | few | CASSLYGDTEAFF | TGTGCCAGCAGCTTATATGGCGACACTGAAGCTTTCTTT
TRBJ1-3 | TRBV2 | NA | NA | CASSITGRSGNTIYF | TGTGCCAGCAGTATTACAGGCCGCTCTGGAAACACCATATATTTT
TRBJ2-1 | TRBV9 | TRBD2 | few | CASSVGQREYRVYEQFF | TGTGCCAGCAGCGTAGGCCAGCGGGAGTATAGGGTGTATGAGCAGTTCTTC
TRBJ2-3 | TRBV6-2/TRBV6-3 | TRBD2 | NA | CASSYRTSGVPSTDTQYF | TGTGCCAGCAGTTACCGGACTAGCGGGGTACCTAGCACAGATACGCAGTATTTT
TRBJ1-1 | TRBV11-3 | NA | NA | CASSRTYTEAFF | TGTGCCAGCAGCCGTACCTATACTGAAGCTTTCTTT
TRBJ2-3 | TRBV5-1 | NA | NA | CASSAGRFSTDTQYF | TGCGCCAGCAGCGCGGGCAGATTCAGCACAGATACGCAGTATTTT
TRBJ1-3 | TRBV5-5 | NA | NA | CASSLGGGPGNTIYF | TGTGCCAGCAGCTTGGGCGGGGGGCCTGGAAACACCATATATTTT
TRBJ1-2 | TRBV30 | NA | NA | CAWSVRTGGGYTF | TGTGCCTGGAGTGTACGAACCGGTGGCGGCTACACCTTC
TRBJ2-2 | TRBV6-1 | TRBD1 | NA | CASSEMGQGNTGELFF | TGTGCCAGCAGTGAGATGGGACAGGGGAACACCGGGGAGCTGTTTTTT
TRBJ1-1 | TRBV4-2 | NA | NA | CASSQAPNTEAFF | TGTGCCAGCAGCCAAGCCCCGAACACTGAAGCTTTCTTT
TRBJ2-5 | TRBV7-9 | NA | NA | CASSLSLASGTQYF | TGTGCCAGCAGCTTAAGTCTAGCGAGTGGGACCCAGTACTTC
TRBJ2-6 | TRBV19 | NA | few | CASSISTGANVLTF | TGTGCCAGTAGTATTTCGACTGGGGCCAACGTCCTGACTTTC
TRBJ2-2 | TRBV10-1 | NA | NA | CASSASNTGELFF | TGCGCCAGCAGTGCGTCGAACACCGGGGAGCTGTTTTTT
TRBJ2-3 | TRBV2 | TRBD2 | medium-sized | CASSEGEGDTQYF | TGTGCCAGCAGTGAAGGGGAGGGAGATACGCAGTATTTT
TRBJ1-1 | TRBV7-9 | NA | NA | CASSLYQGVAFF | TGTGCCAGCAGCTTATACCAAGGGGTAGCTTTCTTT
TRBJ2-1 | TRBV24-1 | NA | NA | CATSWGRRNEQFF | TGTGCCACCAGTTGGGGGAGACGCAATGAGCAGTTCTTC
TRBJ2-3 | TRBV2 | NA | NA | CASSPEFRASTDTQYF | TGTGCCAGCAGCCCGGAATTCAGGGCGAGCACAGATACGCAGTATTTT
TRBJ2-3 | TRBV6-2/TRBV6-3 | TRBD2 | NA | CASSYPGGSGKSTDTQYF | TGTGCCAGCAGTTACCCCGGGGGTAGCGGGAAGAGCACAGATACGCAGTATTTT
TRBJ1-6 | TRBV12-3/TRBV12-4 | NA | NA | CASSIRGNSPLHF | TGTGCCAGCAGCATCCGGGGTAATTCACCCCTCCACTTT
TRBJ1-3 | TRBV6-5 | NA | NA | CASGDLSSGNTIYF | TGTGCCAGCGGAGACCTGAGCTCTGGAAACACCATATATTTT
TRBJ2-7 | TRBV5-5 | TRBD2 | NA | CASSLAGLAGNSYVEQYF | TGTGCCAGCAGCTTGGCCGGACTAGCGGGGAACTCCTACGTGGAGCAGTACTTC
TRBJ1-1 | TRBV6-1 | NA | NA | CASSEVGVYTEAFF | TGTGCCAGCAGTGAAGTCGGGGTTTACACTGAAGCTTTCTTT
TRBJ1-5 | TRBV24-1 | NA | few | CATSDGTDGNQPQHF | TGTGCCACCAGTGATGGAACAGACGGCAATCAGCCCCAGCATTTT
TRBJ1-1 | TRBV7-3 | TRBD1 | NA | CASSLGDRPEAFF | TGTGCCAGCAGCTTAGGGGACAGACCTGAAGCTTTCTTT
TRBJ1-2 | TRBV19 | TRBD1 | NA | CASSVPGQGANYGYTF | TGTGCCAGTAGTGTTCCGGGACAGGGAGCTAACTATGGCTACACCTTC
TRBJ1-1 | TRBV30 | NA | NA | CAWSVPGNTEAFF | TGTGCCTGGAGTGTACCTGGGAACACTGAAGCTTTCTTT
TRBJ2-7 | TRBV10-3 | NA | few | CAILSTLSHEQYF | TGTGCCATCCTGTCGACCCTCTCCCACGAGCAGTACTTC
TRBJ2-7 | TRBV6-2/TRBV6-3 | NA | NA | CASSYSRGFSYEQYF | TGTGCCAGCAGTTACTCCAGGGGCTTCTCCTACGAGCAGTACTTC
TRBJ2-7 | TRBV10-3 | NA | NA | CAVRTVYEQYF | TGTGCCGTACGGACAGTTTACGAGCAGTACTTC
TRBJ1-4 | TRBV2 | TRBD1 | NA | CASSDRDSFNEKLFF | TGTGCCAGCAGTGACCGGGACAGCTTTAATGAAAAACTGTTTTTT
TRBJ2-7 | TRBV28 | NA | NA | CASSPSGQSYEQYF | TGTGCCAGCAGCCCTTCCGGACAGAGCTACGAGCAGTACTTC
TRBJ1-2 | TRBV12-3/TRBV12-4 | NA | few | CASSQENYGYTF | TGTGCCAGCAGCCAGGAGAACTATGGCTACACCTTC
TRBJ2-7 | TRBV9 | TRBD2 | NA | CASSLTSASYEQYF | TGTGCCAGCAGCCTAACTAGCGCGTCCTACGAGCAGTACTTC
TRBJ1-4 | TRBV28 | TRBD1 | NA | CASSPRTGGVEKLFF | TGTGCCAGCAGTCCCAGGACAGGGGGGGTTGAAAAACTGTTTTTT
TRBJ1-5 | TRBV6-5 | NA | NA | CASSSQPNQPQHF | TGTGCCAGCAGTTCCCAACCTAATCAGCCCCAGCATTTT
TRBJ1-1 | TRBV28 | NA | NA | CASKEGTDTEAFF | TGTGCCAGCAAGGAGGGAACGGACACTGAAGCTTTCTTT
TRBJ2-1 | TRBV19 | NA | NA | CASRGLYDGRDAYNEQFF | TGTGCCAGCCGGGGACTCTACGACGGTCGAGATGCCTACAATGAGCAGTTCTTC
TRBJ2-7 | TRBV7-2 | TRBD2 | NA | CASSSSFSGGYEQYF | TGTGCCAGCAGCTCCTCCTTTAGCGGGGGCTACGAGCAGTACTTC
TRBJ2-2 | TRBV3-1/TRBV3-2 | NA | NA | CASSLTGYRGELFF | TGTGCCAGCAGCCTTACAGGGTACCGCGGGGAGCTGTTTTTT
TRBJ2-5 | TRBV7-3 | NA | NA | CASSSSYQETQYF | TGTGCCAGCAGCTCCTCGTACCAAGAGACCCAGTACTTC
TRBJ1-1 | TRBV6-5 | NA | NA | CASSRQAVMNTEAFF | TGTGCCAGCAGTAGACAGGCGGTAATGAACACTGAAGCTTTCTTT